The 25 T cell receptor beta chains below all came from one sample that was sequenced in a study of technical replicates of blood from a handful of donors. The data were produced by immunoSEQ multiplex PCR, yet TCRdb's version contains in-frame clones alone and is incomplete. Here the sample spans about 90,000 clones, around 92% being singletons. Sample: T cells isolated from PBMCs. Receptor source: a human donor in good health.

J is TRBJ1-1 and V is TRBV30, with TRBD1 as a possible D gene (5 bases). Germline assignment: CDR1 GTSNPN and CDR2 SVGIG (reference sequence). The CDR3 consists of 12 residues. V dropped 1 base and J dropped 7 bases, with 10 bases sitting between them. The CDR3 loop is CAWSAGGGEAFF. The CDR3 DNA follows: TGTGCCTGGAGTGCCGGCGGGGGTGAAGCTTTCTTT.

The chain has TRBV10-1 and TRBJ2-1; weak D call: TRBD1 (6 bases). Germline V lookup: CDR1 WNHNN, CDR2 SYGVQD (reference sequence). The CDR3 runs 15 residues. V was trimmed by 10 bases and J by 4 bases, leaving 20 bases between them. The CDR3 region is CAIHPQQGRYNEQFF. The CDR3 region has the DNA TGCGCCATCCACCCCCAGCAGGGGCGATACAATGAGCAGTTCTTC.

The J gene is TRBJ2-1, the V gene TRBV11-2, with a weak D call TRBD2 (6 bases). V was cut by 3 bases and J by 0 bases, with 18 bases left in between. The germline gives CDR1 SGHAT, CDR2 FQNNGV. The CDR3 covers 18 residues. CDR3 amino acids: CASSLGRKTTSSYNEQFF. CDR3 coding DNA: TGTGCCAGCAGCTTGGGGAGGAAAACTACGAGCTCCTACAATGAGCAGTTCTTC.

The gene calls are TRBV9 and TRBJ2-7; 11 nucleotides match TRBD2. The CDR3 runs to 15 residues. CDR1 and CDR2 from the germline V gene are SGDLS and YYNGEE. The J segment lost 9 bases and the V segment lost 4 bases, leaving 12 bases of the junction unmatched. The CDR3 DNA reads as TGTGCCAGCAGCCCGAGAGTACTAGCGGGAGAACGGCAGTACTTC. Its translation: CASSPRVLAGERQYF.

The CDR3 sequence: CASSLAQYYGYTF. CDR3 DNA: TGTGCCAGCAGTTTGGCACAGTACTATGGCTACACCTTC. The chain recombines TRBV28 with TRBJ1-2; D remains unclear. The CDR3 covers 13 residues. Germline CDR1 and CDR2: MDHEN and SYDVKM. V shed 3 bases and J shed 3 bases, with 8 bases lying between them.

The chain has TRBV23-1 and TRBJ2-7; the match to TRBD1 covers 8 bases. TRBV23-1 is known as an ORF, though its function is uncertain. The CDR3 length is 15 residues. With 0 bases clipped from V and 5 bases from J, the junction kept 6 bases outside the gene matches. CDR3 DNA sequence: TGCGCCAGCAGTCAATCGCTGGACAGGGCCCACGAGCAGTACTTC. Translation: CASSQSLDRAHEQYF.

This clone has just one count. This chain links TRBV4-1 with TRBJ1-2; perhaps TRBD1 as D (6 bases). The germline V gene has CDR1 MGHRA and CDR2 YSYEKL. V was clipped by 2 bases and J by 7 bases, with 23 bases between them. The length of the CDR3 is 17 residues. CDR3 nucleotide sequence: TGCGCCAGCAGCCAACCCGGTGGGCCCAAAACAGGGAGTGGCTACACCTTC. Translated, it gives CASSQPGGPKTGSGYTF.

The chain uses TRBV10-2 and TRBJ2-1, with D perhaps TRBD1 (5 bases). The germline V gene encodes CDR1 WSHSY and CDR2 SAAADI. The CDR3 runs to 15 residues. Trimming left V 6 bases short and J 0 bases short, with 12 bases between. The CDR3 DNA is TGCGCCAGCAGGCTACAGGCTAGCTCCTACAATGAGCAGTTCTTC. This encodes CASRLQASSYNEQFF.

The V and J genes are TRBV6-5 and TRBJ1-2; 7 bases map to TRBD1. The CDR3 length is 13 residues. Germline CDR1 MNHEY, CDR2 SVGAGI. J was trimmed by 7 bases and V by 0 bases; bases with no gene match: 2. CDR3 in DNA: TGTGCCAGCAGTTACTCGGGGACAGTTGGCTACACCTTC. Protein sequence: CASSYSGTVGYTF.

The chain's CDR3 is CSVEQDRYPYEQYF. CDR3 sequence (DNA): TGCAGCGTCGAACAAGACAGATACCCCTACGAGCAGTACTTC. The chain links TRBV29-1 to TRBJ2-7; D perhaps matches TRBD1 (5 bases). The CDR3 has 14 amino acids. Germline V lookup: CDR1 SQVTM, CDR2 ANQGSEA. V lost 6 bases, J lost 2 bases, and 17 bases lay in between.

V usage is TRBV30 and J usage is TRBJ2-1; D call uncertain. Germline V gene sequence: CDR1 GTSNPN, CDR2 SVGIG (reference sequence). V lost 2 bases and J lost 0, with 5 bases in between. The CDR3 totals 13 residues. The chain's CDR3 is CAWSRSSYNEQFF. The CDR3, as DNA: TGTGCCTGGAGTCGGAGCTCCTACAATGAGCAGTTCTTC.

V is TRBV5-1 and J is TRBJ2-7, with TRBD1 identical over 9 bases. V lost 0 bases, J lost 3 bases, and 7 bases stayed unmatched. The CDR3 is made up of 16 amino acids. The germline V gene encodes CDR1 SGHRS and CDR2 YFSETQ. This chain's CDR3 is CASSLGGPDRGYEQYF. The CDR3 DNA is TGCGCCAGCAGCTTGGGGGGGCCGGACAGGGGCTACGAGCAGTACTTC.

The chain employs TRBV7-9 and TRBJ2-7, with 7 bases fitting TRBD2. Germline V gene data show CDR1 as SEHNR and CDR2 as FQNEAQ (reference sequence). The CDR3 has 13 amino acids. V dropped 3 bases and J dropped 7; count of bases not matched to a gene: 6. The CDR3 DNA sequence: TGTGCCAGCAGCTTGGCCGCCGGGAGGGAGCAGTACTTC. Its protein product is CASSLAAGREQYF.

The chain is built from TRBV11-2 and TRBJ2-7; 7 bases are shared with TRBD2. J was trimmed by 7 bases and V by 4 bases; bases with no gene match: 16. Germline values: CDR1 SGHAT, CDR2 FQNNGV. The CDR3 is 16 amino acids. The CDR3 region has the DNA TGTGCCAGCAGCTCCTCCGCGGGGGTTAAAAGAAGGGAGCAGTACTTC. Its translation: CASSSSAGVKRREQYF.

V gene TRBV5-4 combines with J gene TRBJ2-7; the match to TRBD1 covers 8 bases. J gave up 0 bases and V 4 bases, and 6 bases lay outside the gene matches. The V gene's germline CDR1 is SGHNT and CDR2 YYREEE (reference sequence). The CDR3 runs 15 residues. The CDR3 DNA is TGTGCCAGCAGCACTAGACAGGGGAGCTCCTACGAGCAGTACTTC. As protein: CASSTRQGSSYEQYF.

The count of this clone is one. This chain joins TRBV9 and TRBJ2-3; D gene unclear. Germline-derived CDR1 and CDR2 are SGDLS and YYNGEE. The ends were cut back, 0 bases at V and 1 base at J, with 9 bases in the middle. The CDR3 runs 15 residues. This CDR3 is CASSVDNGRTDTQYF. The DNA of the CDR3 is TGTGCCAGCAGCGTAGATAACGGTCGCACAGATACGCAGTATTTT.

The chain's CDR3 is CASQQGAGFVGTQYF. The CDR3 nucleotides read TGTGCCAGCCAACAGGGGGCCGGGTTTGTGGGGACCCAGTACTTC. The gene calls are TRBV25-1 and TRBJ2-5, with 9 bases that match TRBD1. The CDR3 has 15 amino acids. Losses at the gene ends were 8 bases for V and 7 bases for J; bases not matched to a gene: 14. Germline V CDR1 and CDR2: MGHDK, SYGVNS. Full variable domain (missing parts from reference TRBV25-1 and TRBJ2-5): EADIYQTPRYLVIGTGKKITLECSQTMGHDKMYWYQQDPGMELHLIHYSYGVNSTEKGDLSSESTVSRIRTEHFPLTLESARPSHTSQYLCASQQGAGFVGTQYFGPGTRLLVL.

This sequence joins TRBV6-1 and TRBJ2-7; D is unresolved. V was shortened by 0 bases and J by 3 bases, with 9 bases between the two germline ends. Germline assignment: CDR1 MNHNS and CDR2 SASEGT. CDR3 length equals 14 residues. This CDR3 is CASSEALLYYEQYF. The CDR3 DNA follows: TGTGCCAGCAGTGAAGCGCTCCTATACTACGAGCAGTACTTC.

The gene calls are TRBV28 and TRBJ1-5; TRBD1 is a possible D gene (6 bases). Germline CDR1 reads MDHEN; CDR2 reads SYDVKM. The CDR3 loop spans 14 amino acids. V lost 5 bases to trimming and J lost 7 bases, with 15 bases between them. The CDR3 nucleotides read TGTGCCAGCAGTGAAGCAGGGGTCGGACAGCCCCAGCATTTT. Amino acids: CASSEAGVGQPQHF.

The chain employs TRBV10-1 and TRBJ1-1, with D tentatively TRBD1 (5 bases). The CDR3 covers 13 residues. Per the germline V gene, CDR1 is WNHNN and CDR2 is SYGVQD (reference sequence). Trimming cost V 11 bases and J 7 bases, with 20 bases left between them. CDR3 in DNA: TGCGCCTACCGGCCAAGACAGCTGAATGAAGCTTTCTTT. Its protein is CAYRPRQLNEAFF.

The chain uses TRBV6-6 and TRBJ2-7; 7 bases fit TRBD1. Germline CDR1 and CDR2: MNHNY and SVGAGI (reference sequence). This CDR3 spans 15 amino acids. Trimming cost V 6 bases and J 4 bases; bases outside gene matches: 12. The CDR3 sequence: CASRPTGASPYEQYF. The DNA for the CDR3 is TGTGCCAGCAGACCTACAGGGGCTAGCCCGTACGAGCAGTACTTC.

The chain combines TRBV2 with TRBJ2-7, with 8 bases aligning to TRBD2. CDR1 SNHLY and CDR2 FYNNEI come from the germline V gene. The CDR3 runs to 14 residues. Losses at the gene ends were 4 bases for V and 7 bases for J; bases not matched to a gene: 9. The CDR3 DNA reads TGTGCCAGCAGTGGACCCGGACTAGCCGGGGAGCAGTACTTC. Its protein product is CASSGPGLAGEQYF. The whole variable domain, filled in from reference TRBV2 and TRBJ2-7, reads EPEVTQTPSHQVTQMGQEVILRCVPISNHLYFYWYRQILGQKVEFLVSFYNNEISEKSEIFDDQFSVERPDGSNFTLKIRSTKLEDSAMYFCASSGPGLAGEQYFGPGTRLTVT.

The chain links TRBV5-1 to TRBJ2-7; 9 bases align to TRBD1. This CDR3 has 16 amino acids. CDR1 and CDR2 from the germline V gene are SGHRS and YFSETQ. The V and J ends lost 5 bases and 3 bases, in that order; junction bases with no gene match: 12. The CDR3 DNA reads TGCGCCAGCAGAAAGGGACAGGGATTGACCTACTACGAGCAGTACTTC. Encoded protein: CASRKGQGLTYYEQYF.

The chain links TRBV18 to TRBJ1-5; D unresolved. Germline values: CDR1 KGHSH, CDR2 LQKENI. The CDR3 loop spans 14 amino acids. Trimming cost V 5 bases and J 0 bases, with 8 bases left between them. The CDR3 DNA sequence: TGTGCCAGCTCAGCCGCGGATAGCAATCAGCCCCAGCATTTT. Protein sequence: CASSAADSNQPQHF.

The rearrangement joins TRBV23-1 to TRBJ2-5; TRBD2 aligns across 7 bases. TRBV23-1 is identified as an open reading frame with a role that is uncertain. The CDR3 length is 16 residues. V shed 0 bases and J 7 bases; nucleotides not matched to a gene: 11. CDR3 coding DNA: TGCGCCAGCAGTCAATCTTCGAGGGAGGGGAAAGGGACCCAGTACTTC. Translation: CASSQSSREGKGTQYF.